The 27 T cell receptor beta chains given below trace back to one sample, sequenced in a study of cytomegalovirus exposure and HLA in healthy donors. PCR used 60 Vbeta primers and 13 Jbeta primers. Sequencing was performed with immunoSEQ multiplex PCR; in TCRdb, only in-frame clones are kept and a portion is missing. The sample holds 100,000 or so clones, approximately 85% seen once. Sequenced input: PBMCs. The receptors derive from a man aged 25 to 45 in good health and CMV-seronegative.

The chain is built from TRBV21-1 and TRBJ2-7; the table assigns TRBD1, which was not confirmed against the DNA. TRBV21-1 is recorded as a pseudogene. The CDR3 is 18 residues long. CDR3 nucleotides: TGTGCCAGCAGCATCCCACAGGGGCCCCCTCAACAAACCTACGAGCAGTACTTC. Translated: CASSIPQGPPQQTYEQYF.

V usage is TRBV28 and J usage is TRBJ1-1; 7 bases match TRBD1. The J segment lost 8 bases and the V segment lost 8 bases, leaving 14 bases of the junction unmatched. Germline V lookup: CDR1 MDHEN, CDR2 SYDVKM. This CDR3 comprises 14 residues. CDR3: CASPPNSGTAEAFF. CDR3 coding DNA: TGTGCCAGCCCCCCCAATTCAGGGACAGCGGAAGCTTTCTTT.

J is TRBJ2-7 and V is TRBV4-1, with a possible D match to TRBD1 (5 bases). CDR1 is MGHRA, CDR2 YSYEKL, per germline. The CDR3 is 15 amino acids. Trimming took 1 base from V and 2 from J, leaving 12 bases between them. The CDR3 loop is CASSQVSGNTYEQYF. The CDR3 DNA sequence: TGCGCCAGCAGCCAAGTCTCAGGGAATACCTACGAGCAGTACTTC.

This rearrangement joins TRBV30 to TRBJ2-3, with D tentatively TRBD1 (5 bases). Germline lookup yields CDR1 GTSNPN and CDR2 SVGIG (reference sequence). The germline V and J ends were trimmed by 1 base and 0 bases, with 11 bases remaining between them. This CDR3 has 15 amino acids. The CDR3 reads CAWSGGQPSTDTQYF. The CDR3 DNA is TGTGCCTGGAGTGGTGGACAACCGAGCACAGATACGCAGTATTTT.

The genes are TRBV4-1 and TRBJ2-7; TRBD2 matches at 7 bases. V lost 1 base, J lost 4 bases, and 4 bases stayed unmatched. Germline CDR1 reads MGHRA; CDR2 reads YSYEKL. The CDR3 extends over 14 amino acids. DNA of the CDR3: TGCGCCAGCAGCCAAGCCGGGACTAAATACGAGCAGTACTTC. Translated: CASSQAGTKYEQYF.

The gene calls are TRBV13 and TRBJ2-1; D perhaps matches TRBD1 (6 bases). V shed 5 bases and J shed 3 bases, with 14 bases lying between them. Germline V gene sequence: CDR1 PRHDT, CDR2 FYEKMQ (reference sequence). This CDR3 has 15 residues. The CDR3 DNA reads TGTGCCAGCAGCGGGACACCCGGACTCTACAATGAGCAGTTCTTC. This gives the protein CASSGTPGLYNEQFF.

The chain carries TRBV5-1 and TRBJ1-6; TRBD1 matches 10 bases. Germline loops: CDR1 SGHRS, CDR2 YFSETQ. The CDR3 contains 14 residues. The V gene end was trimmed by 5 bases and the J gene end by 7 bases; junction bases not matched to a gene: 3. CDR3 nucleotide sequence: TGCGCCAGCAGACAGGACAGGGGGAATTCACCCCTCCACTTT. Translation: CASRQDRGNSPLHF.

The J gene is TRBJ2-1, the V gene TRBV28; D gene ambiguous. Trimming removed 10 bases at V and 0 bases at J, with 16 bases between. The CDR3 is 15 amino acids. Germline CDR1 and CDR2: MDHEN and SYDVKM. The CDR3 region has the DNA TGTGCCATCCGAACCGGTTCAAGCTCCTACAATGAGCAGTTCTTC. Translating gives CAIRTGSSSYNEQFF. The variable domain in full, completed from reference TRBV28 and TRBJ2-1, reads DVKVTQSSRYLVKRTGEKVFLECVQDMDHENMFWYRQDPGLGLRLIYFSYDVKMKEKGDIPEGYSVSREKKERFSLILESASTNQTSMYLCAIRTGSSSYNEQFFGPGTRLTVL.

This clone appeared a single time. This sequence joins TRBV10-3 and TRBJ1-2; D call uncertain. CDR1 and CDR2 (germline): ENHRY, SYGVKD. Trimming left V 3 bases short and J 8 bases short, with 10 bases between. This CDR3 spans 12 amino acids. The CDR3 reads CAISETGSGYTF. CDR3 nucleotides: TGTGCCATCAGTGAAACGGGTTCCGGCTACACCTTC.

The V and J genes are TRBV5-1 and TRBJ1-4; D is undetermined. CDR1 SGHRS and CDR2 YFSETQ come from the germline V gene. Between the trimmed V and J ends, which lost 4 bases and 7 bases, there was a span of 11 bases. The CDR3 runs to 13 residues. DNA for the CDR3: TGCGCCAGCAGCGTTTGGGCTGGTGAAAAACTGTTTTTT. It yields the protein CASSVWAGEKLFF.

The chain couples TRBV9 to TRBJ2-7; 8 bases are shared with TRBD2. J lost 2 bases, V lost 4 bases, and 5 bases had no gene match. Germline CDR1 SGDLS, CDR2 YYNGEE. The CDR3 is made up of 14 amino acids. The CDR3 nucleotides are TGTGCCAGCAGCTTCCGCGGGGGGACCTACGAGCAGTACTTC. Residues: CASSFRGGTYEQYF.

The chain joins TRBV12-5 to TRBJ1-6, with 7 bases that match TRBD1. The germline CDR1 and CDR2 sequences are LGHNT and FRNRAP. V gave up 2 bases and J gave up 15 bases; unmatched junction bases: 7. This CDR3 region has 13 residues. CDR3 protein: CASGLKGQSLLHF. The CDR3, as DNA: TGTGCTAGTGGTTTGAAGGGACAGTCTCTCCTCCACTTT.

The CDR3 protein is CSVAPPPGQVRYNEQFF. The CDR3 DNA follows: TGCAGCGTCGCCCCTCCGCCCGGACAGGTGCGCTACAATGAGCAGTTCTTC. The chain recombines TRBV29-1 with TRBJ2-1, with 7 bases that match TRBD1. In germline, CDR1 is SQVTM, CDR2 ANQGSEA. V gave up 6 bases and J gave up 3 bases; unmatched junction bases: 17. The CDR3 consists of 17 residues.

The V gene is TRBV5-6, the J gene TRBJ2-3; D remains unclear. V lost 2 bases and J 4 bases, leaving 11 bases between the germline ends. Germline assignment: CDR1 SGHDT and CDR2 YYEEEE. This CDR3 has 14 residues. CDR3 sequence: CASSFYLPSDTQYF. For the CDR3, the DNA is TGTGCCAGCAGCTTCTACCTACCGTCAGATACGCAGTATTTT.

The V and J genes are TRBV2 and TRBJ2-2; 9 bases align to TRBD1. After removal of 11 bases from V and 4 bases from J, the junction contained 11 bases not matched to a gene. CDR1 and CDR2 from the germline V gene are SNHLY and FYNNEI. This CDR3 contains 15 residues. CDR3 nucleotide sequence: TGTGCCTTAGAACAGGGGGCACAGATCACCGGGGAGCTGTTTTTT. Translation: CALEQGAQITGELFF.

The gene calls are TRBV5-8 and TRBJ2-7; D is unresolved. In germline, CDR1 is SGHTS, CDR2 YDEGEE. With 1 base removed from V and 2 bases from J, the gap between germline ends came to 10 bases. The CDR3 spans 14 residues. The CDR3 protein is CASSLPPPPYEQYF. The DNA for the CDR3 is TGTGCCAGCAGCTTGCCTCCCCCCCCCTACGAGCAGTACTTC.

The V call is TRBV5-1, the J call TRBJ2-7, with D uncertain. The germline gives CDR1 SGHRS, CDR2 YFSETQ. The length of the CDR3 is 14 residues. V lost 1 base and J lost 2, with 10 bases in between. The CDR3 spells CASSLQGDAYEQYF. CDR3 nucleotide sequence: TGCGCCAGCAGCTTGCAAGGAGACGCCTACGAGCAGTACTTC.

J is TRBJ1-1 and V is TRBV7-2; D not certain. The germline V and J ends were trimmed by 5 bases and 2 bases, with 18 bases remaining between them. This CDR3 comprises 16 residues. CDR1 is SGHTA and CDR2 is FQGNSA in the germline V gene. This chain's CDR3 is CASSRRGIQRNTEAFF. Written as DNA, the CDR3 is TGTGCCAGCAGCAGACGAGGGATACAGCGTAACACTGAAGCTTTCTTT.

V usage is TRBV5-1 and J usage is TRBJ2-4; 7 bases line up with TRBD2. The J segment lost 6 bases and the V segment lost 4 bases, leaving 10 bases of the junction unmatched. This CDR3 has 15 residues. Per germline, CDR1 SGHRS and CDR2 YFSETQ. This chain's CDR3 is CASSPTLGGVNIQYF. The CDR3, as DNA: TGCGCCAGCAGCCCCACTTTGGGAGGGGTAAACATTCAGTACTTC. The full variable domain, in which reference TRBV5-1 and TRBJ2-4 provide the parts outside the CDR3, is KAGVTQTPRYLIKTRGQQVTLSCSPISGHRSVSWYQQTPGQGLQFLFEYFSETQRNKGNFPGRFSGRQFSNSRSEMNVSTLELGDSALYLCASSPTLGGVNIQYFGAGTRLSVL.

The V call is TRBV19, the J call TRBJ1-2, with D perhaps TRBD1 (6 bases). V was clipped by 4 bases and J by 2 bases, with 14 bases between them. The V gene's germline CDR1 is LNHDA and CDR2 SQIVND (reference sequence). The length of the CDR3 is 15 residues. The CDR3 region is CASSTGTTPNYGYTF. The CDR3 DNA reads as TGTGCCAGTAGTACAGGGACAACTCCCAACTATGGCTACACCTTC.

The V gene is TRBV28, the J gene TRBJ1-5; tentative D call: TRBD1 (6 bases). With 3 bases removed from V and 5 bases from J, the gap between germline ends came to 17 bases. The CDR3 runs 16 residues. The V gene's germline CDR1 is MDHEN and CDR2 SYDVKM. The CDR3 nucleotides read TGTGCCAGCAGTTTTCCCAGGGGTCCGACTCATCAGCCCCAGCATTTT. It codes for CASSFPRGPTHQPQHF.

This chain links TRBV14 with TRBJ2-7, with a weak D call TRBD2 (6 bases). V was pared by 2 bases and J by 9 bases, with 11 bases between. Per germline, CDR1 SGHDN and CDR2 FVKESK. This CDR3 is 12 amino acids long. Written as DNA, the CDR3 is TGTGCCAGCAGCCAACAACGACTAGGGCAGTACTTC. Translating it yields CASSQQRLGQYF.

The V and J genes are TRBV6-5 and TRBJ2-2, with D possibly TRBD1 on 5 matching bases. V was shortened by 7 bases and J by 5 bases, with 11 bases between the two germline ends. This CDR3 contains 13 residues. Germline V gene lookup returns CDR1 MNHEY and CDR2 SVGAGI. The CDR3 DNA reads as TGTGCCAGCAACTCCAGGGTGACCGGGGAGCTGTTTTTT. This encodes CASNSRVTGELFF.

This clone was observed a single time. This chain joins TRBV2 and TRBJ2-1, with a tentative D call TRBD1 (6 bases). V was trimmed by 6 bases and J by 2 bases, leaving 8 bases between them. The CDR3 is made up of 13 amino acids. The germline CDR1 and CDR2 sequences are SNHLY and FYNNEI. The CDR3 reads CASRRDTYNEQFF. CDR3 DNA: TGTGCCAGCAGACGGGACACCTACAATGAGCAGTTCTTC.

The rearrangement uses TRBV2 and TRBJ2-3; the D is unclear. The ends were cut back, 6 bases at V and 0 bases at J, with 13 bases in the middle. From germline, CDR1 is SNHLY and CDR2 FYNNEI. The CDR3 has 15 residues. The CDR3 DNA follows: TGTGCCAGCAGCGCCCAGCCAGGAAGCACAGATACGCAGTATTTT. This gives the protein CASSAQPGSTDTQYF.

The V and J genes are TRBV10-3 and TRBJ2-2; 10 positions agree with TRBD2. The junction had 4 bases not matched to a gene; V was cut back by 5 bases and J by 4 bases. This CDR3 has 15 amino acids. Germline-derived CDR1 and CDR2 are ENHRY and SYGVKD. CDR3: CAISTSGVGTGELFF. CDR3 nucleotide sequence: TGTGCCATCAGTACTAGCGGGGTTGGCACCGGGGAGCTGTTTTTT.

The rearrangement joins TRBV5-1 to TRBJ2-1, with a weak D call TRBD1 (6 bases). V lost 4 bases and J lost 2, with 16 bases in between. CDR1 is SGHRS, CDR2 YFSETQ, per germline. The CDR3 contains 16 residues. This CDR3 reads CASSPSLGATYNEQFF. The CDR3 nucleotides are TGCGCCAGCAGCCCGTCGCTGGGGGCCACCTACAATGAGCAGTTCTTC.